These 5 T cell receptor beta chains were all obtained from the same sample, sequenced in a study of T cell responses to AZD1222 COVID-19 vaccine. Data came from immunoSEQ multiplex PCR; TCRdb stores just in-frame clones and leaves some out. The repertoire includes 100,000 to 150,000 clones, about nine tenths of them detected once, and 1.5% to 2% sits in the top ten. This material consisted of peripheral blood, taken 28 days after the second AZD1222 dose. These receptors were taken from an adult who received the AZD1222 COVID-19 vaccine.

This chain uses TRBV3-1 (or the pseudogene TRBV3-2) with TRBJ2-5; no reliable D call. V lost 3 bases, J lost 1 base, and 6 bases lay in between. This CDR3 region has 13 residues. Germline V gene sequence: CDR1 LGHDT, CDR2 YNNKEL (reference sequence). The CDR3 DNA reads TGTGCCAGCAGCCAGCAGATCCAAGAGACCCAGTACTTC. Its protein product is CASSQQIQETQYF.

The J gene is TRBJ1-6, the V gene TRBV24-1, with D perhaps matching TRBD1 (5 bases). Trimming cost V 0 bases and J 10 bases, with 15 bases left between them. CDR3 length: 16 residues. Looked up from germline, CDR1 is KGHDR and CDR2 is SFDVKD. The CDR3 here is CATSDLRTEGPSPLHF. The CDR3 bases are TGTGCCACCAGTGATTTGCGGACCGAGGGGCCCTCACCCCTCCACTTT.

V usage is TRBV25-1 and J usage is TRBJ1-6; TRBD1 might be the D (5 bases). CDR1 is MGHDK and CDR2 is SYGVNS in the germline V gene. Trimming shortened V by 6 bases and J by 9 bases, and 12 bases separated the two germline ends. The CDR3 sequence is 13 residues long. The CDR3 DNA reads TGTGCCAGCAGCGGGGCTGGTGGTTCACCCCTCCACTTT. Translating gives CASSGAGGSPLHF.

The chain links TRBV4-2 to TRBJ1-4; 8 bases are shared with TRBD1. Germline CDR1 reads LGHNA; CDR2 reads YNFKEQ. The CDR3 length is 17 residues. The junction had 14 bases not matched to a gene; V was cut back by 4 bases and J by 7 bases. This CDR3 is CASSRDGTGGLGEKLFF. In DNA, the CDR3 is TGTGCCAGCAGCCGCGACGGGACAGGAGGTTTAGGTGAAAAACTGTTTTTT.

The chain joins TRBV7-2 to TRBJ1-2; 8 nucleotides line up with TRBD1. V shed 4 bases, J shed 7 bases, and the junction held 14 bases outside the gene matches. This CDR3 is built from 16 residues. CDR1 and CDR2 from the germline V gene are SGHTA and FQGNSA. The CDR3 nucleotides are TGTGCCAGCAGCTCCTACACGGGACAGGCGGCGGGTGGCTACACCTTC. Its translation is CASSSYTGQAAGGYTF.